Presented here are 25 T cell receptor beta chains from one specimen sequenced in a study of blood T cell repertoires in COVID-19. This table comes from immunoSEQ multiplex PCR, and its TCRdb copy is limited to in-frame clones, with some not included. Here the sample spans just over 300,000 clones, over 80% being singletons. Sequences were obtained from PBMCs or T cells enriched from blood (not recorded which). The source of these receptors is a young woman who had recovered from COVID-19.

This clone was detected only a few times. The V call is TRBV2, the J call TRBJ1-3; no clear D. V lost 4 bases and J 0 bases, leaving 7 bases between the germline ends. CDR1 and CDR2 (germline): SNHLY, FYNNEI. This CDR3 region has 14 residues. The CDR3 reads CASSVTGSGNTIYF. CDR3 DNA sequence: TGTGCCAGCAGTGTTACGGGCTCTGGAAACACCATATATTTT.

The V call is TRBV21-1, the J call TRBJ2-7; the table's D gene call, TRBD1, was not cross checked with the DNA. TRBV21-1 is reported as a pseudogene. There are 16 residues in the CDR3. CDR3 sequence reads: CASSKGQGSVLYEQYF. CDR3 bases: TGTGCCAGCAGCAAGGGGCAGGGGTCGGTATTATACGAGCAGTACTTC.

The chain employs TRBV9 and TRBJ2-3; 10 bases align to TRBD2. The CDR3 extends over 16 amino acids. The ends lost 2 bases at V and 3 bases at J; junction bases unmatched: 6. Germline V CDR1 and CDR2: SGDLS, YYNGEE. CDR3 nucleotide sequence: TGTGCCAGCAGCGTCGGAGCGGGGGGGCCGACAGATACGCAGTATTTT. Translating it yields CASSVGAGGPTDTQYF.

This clone was recorded once. V is TRBV2 and J is TRBJ1-6; D gene ambiguous. Trimming stripped 2 bases from V and 7 bases from J, with 6 bases between. The CDR3 is 13 amino acids. In germline, CDR1 is SNHLY, CDR2 FYNNEI. CDR3 sequence (DNA): TGTGCCAGCAGTGAAAGCAACAATTCACCCCTCCACTTT. Amino acids: CASSESNNSPLHF.

This chain joins TRBV2 and TRBJ2-5; weak D call: TRBD2 (6 bases). Trimming took off 8 bases at V and 2 bases at J, with 12 bases between the two ends. Germline V gives CDR1 SNHLY, CDR2 FYNNEI. The CDR3 is 13 residues long. The DNA of the CDR3 is TGTGCCAGCCCGGGACTGGAACAAGAGACCCAGTACTTC. It codes for CASPGLEQETQYF.

The chain employs TRBV24-1 and TRBJ2-7, with D unclear. The length of the CDR3 is 14 residues. V gave up 5 bases and J gave up 2 bases, with 12 bases separating them. Germline CDR1 KGHDR, CDR2 SFDVKD. Here the CDR3 DNA reads TGTGCCACCAGTGGTCAGTCATCAGCCTACGAGCAGTACTTC. Encoded protein: CATSGQSSAYEQYF.

This clone was detected once. V gene TRBV3-1 (or the pseudogene TRBV3-2) combines with J gene TRBJ2-2; D not resolved. Deletions cut 1 base from V and 8 bases from J, with 5 bases between. From germline, CDR1 is LGHDT and CDR2 YNNKEL (reference sequence). The CDR3 length is 12 residues. The CDR3 coding sequence is TGTGCCAGCAGCCAAGTAGTTGGGGAGCTGTTTTTT. It codes for CASSQVVGELFF.

The chain couples TRBV9 to TRBJ1-1; D unclear. CDR3 length: 14 residues. CDR1 is SGDLS, CDR2 YYNGEE, per germline. The V end was cut by 2 bases, the J end by 3 bases, with 11 bases between. The chain's CDR3 is CASSVRTLDTEAFF. In DNA, the CDR3 is TGTGCCAGCAGCGTTCGGACTCTGGACACTGAAGCTTTCTTT. The complete variable domain, with remaining parts taken from reference TRBV9 and TRBJ1-1, reads DSGVTQTPKHLITATGQRVTLRCSPRSGDLSVYWYQQSLDQGLQFLIQYYNGEERAKGNILERFSAQQFPDLHSELNLSSLELGDSALYFCASSVRTLDTEAFFGQGTRLTVV.

The V gene is TRBV4-3, the J gene TRBJ1-2, with 9 bases identical to TRBD1. With V trimmed by 0 bases and J by 4 bases, 6 bases remained unmatched. The CDR3 runs to 16 residues. Looked up from germline, CDR1 is LGHNA and CDR2 is YSLEER. The CDR3 region has the DNA TGCGCCAGCAGCCAAGAGATTAGGACAGGGGTCTATGGCTACACCTTC. It translates to CASSQEIRTGVYGYTF.

The chain is built from TRBV19 and TRBJ2-2; 11 bases match TRBD2. V lost 3 bases, J lost 5 bases, and 8 bases stayed unmatched. This CDR3 is built from 17 residues. Germline V CDR1 and CDR2: LNHDA, SQIVND (reference sequence). CDR3 in DNA: TGTGCCAGTAGTATCATAACTAGCGGGAGTCTAACCGGGGAGCTGTTTTTT. Translated: CASSIITSGSLTGELFF.

The rearrangement joins TRBV27 to TRBJ1-4; 8 positions match TRBD1. Germline CDR1 and CDR2: MNHEY and SMNVEV (reference sequence). Trimming removed 2 bases from V and 3 bases from J; junction bases left unmatched: 8. The CDR3 runs 17 residues. This chain's CDR3 is CASSLLWQGASNEKLFF. The CDR3 DNA reads TGTGCCAGCAGTTTACTTTGGCAGGGGGCTTCTAATGAAAAACTGTTTTTT.

The chain uses TRBV5-1 and TRBJ1-5, with 7 bases matching TRBD1. This CDR3 is built from 14 residues. Germline V gene data show CDR1 as SGHRS and CDR2 as YFSETQ. V was pared by 4 bases and J by 4 bases, with 5 bases of the junction left unmatched. CDR3 residues: CASSAAGGNQPQHF. CDR3 bases: TGCGCCAGCAGCGCAGCAGGGGGGAATCAGCCCCAGCATTTT.

V is TRBV4-3 and J is TRBJ1-1; possibly TRBD1 for D (6 bases). The ends were cut back, 0 bases at V and 6 bases at J, with 11 bases in the middle. Germline CDR1 and CDR2: LGHNA and YSLEER. The CDR3 has 14 amino acids. Here the CDR3 reads CASSQDLGASEAFF. Written as DNA, the CDR3 is TGCGCCAGCAGCCAAGATTTGGGGGCCTCTGAAGCTTTCTTT.

The gene calls are TRBV4-3 and TRBJ1-2, with 9 positions matching TRBD1. The junction had 2 bases not matched to a gene; V was cut back by 2 bases and J by 7 bases. Germline assignment: CDR1 LGHNA and CDR2 YSLEER. The CDR3 covers 13 residues. The CDR3 sequence is CASSQRDRAGYTF. DNA of the CDR3: TGCGCCAGCAGCCAACGGGACAGGGCTGGCTACACCTTC.

The genes are TRBV4-3 and TRBJ1-4; 8 bases are a match to TRBD1. The CDR3 spans 16 residues. Losses at the gene ends were 1 base for V and 3 bases for J; bases not matched to a gene: 4. Germline assignment: CDR1 LGHNA and CDR2 YSLEER. CDR3: CASSQAVQGANEKLFF. CDR3 DNA: TGCGCCAGCAGCCAAGCCGTACAGGGGGCTAATGAAAAACTGTTTTTT.

This sequence joins TRBV6-5 and TRBJ2-7; a possible D gene is TRBD1 (6 bases). The V end lost 2 bases, the J end lost 4 bases, and 9 bases lay between the germline ends. Germline lookup yields CDR1 MNHEY and CDR2 SVGAGI. The CDR3 contains 13 residues. The CDR3 loop reads CASSYQGKYEQYF. CDR3 nucleotide sequence: TGTGCCAGCAGTTACCAGGGGAAATACGAGCAGTACTTC.

This chain connects TRBV7-9 to TRBJ2-7, with TRBD1 matching 9 bases. Germline values: CDR1 SEHNR, CDR2 FQNEAQ (reference sequence). This CDR3 spans 15 amino acids. With V trimmed by 1 base and J by 4 bases, 5 bases remained unmatched. The CDR3 coding sequence is TGTGCCAGCAGCTTAGTGACAGGGGGTTTATACGAGCAGTACTTC. Translating gives CASSLVTGGLYEQYF.

The J gene is TRBJ1-4, the V gene TRBV5-1; D possibly corresponds to TRBD1 (6 bases). V was trimmed by 4 bases and J by 5 bases, leaving 12 bases between them. This CDR3 has 14 residues. Germline V lookup: CDR1 SGHRS, CDR2 YFSETQ. Here the CDR3 DNA reads TGCGCCAGCAGCGGGGGCGGCCTCAATGAAAAACTGTTTTTT. This codes for CASSGGGLNEKLFF.

V and J are TRBV20-1 and TRBJ1-1; TRBD1 might be the D (5 bases). Germline V gene sequence: CDR1 DFQATT, CDR2 SNEGSKA (reference sequence). The CDR3 length is 13 residues. V was cut by 3 bases and J by 3 bases, with 11 bases left in between. CDR3 protein: CSASRGTDTEAFF. Written as DNA, the CDR3 is TGCAGTGCTAGTAGGGGAACAGACACTGAAGCTTTCTTT.

This clone was recorded only once. CDR3: CASSLEGSLNSPLHF. The CDR3 DNA reads TGTGCCAGCAGCTTAGAGGGGTCCTTAAATTCACCCCTCCACTTT. This chain joins TRBV7-6 and TRBJ1-6, with D tentatively TRBD1 (5 bases). Trimming stripped 1 base from V and 7 bases from J, with 11 bases between. CDR1 and CDR2 (germline): SGHVS, FNYEAQ. The CDR3 runs to 15 residues.

The chain recombines TRBV3-1 (or the pseudogene TRBV3-2) with TRBJ1-5, with D possibly being TRBD1 (6 bases). The germline gives CDR1 LGHDT, CDR2 YNNKEL (reference sequence). With 3 bases removed from V and 4 bases from J, the gap between germline ends came to 13 bases. The CDR3 runs to 15 residues. The CDR3 sequence: CASSQGGPANQPQHF. The CDR3 coding sequence is TGTGCCAGCAGCCAGGGGGGGCCTGCAAATCAGCCCCAGCATTTT.

J is TRBJ2-3 and V is TRBV9; the D gene is possibly TRBD2 (6 bases). Germline CDR1 reads SGDLS; CDR2 reads YYNGEE. The ends were cut back, 0 bases at V and 5 bases at J, with 13 bases in the middle. This CDR3 spans 15 amino acids. CDR3 nucleotides: TGTGCCAGCAGCGTAGAGGGGACTCCCGAAGATACGCAGTATTTT. It translates to CASSVEGTPEDTQYF.

The chain uses TRBV2 and TRBJ2-7; 9 nucleotides line up with TRBD1. The germline V gene has CDR1 SNHLY and CDR2 FYNNEI. V was pared by 6 bases and J by 1 base, with 7 bases of the junction left unmatched. This CDR3 has 15 residues. CDR3 nucleotide sequence: TGTGCCAGCAGAAACCGGGACAGGGTATCCTACGAGCAGTACTTC. This codes for CASRNRDRVSYEQYF.

The genes are TRBV5-1 and TRBJ1-4, with 8 bases identical to TRBD1. This CDR3 spans 19 amino acids. The J segment lost 2 bases and the V segment lost 0 bases, leaving 12 bases of the junction unmatched. Germline V CDR1 and CDR2: SGHRS, YFSETQ. CDR3 DNA: TGCGCCAGCAGCTTGGCCGAGACAGGGGTTGATGACACTAATGAAAAACTGTTTTTT. This sequence encodes CASSLAETGVDDTNEKLFF.

The CDR3 DNA follows: TGTGCCAGCAGTTCGACAGGGACGTTGGACGAGCAGTACTTC. Its translation: CASSSTGTLDEQYF. V and J are TRBV28 and TRBJ2-7, with 7 bases aligning to TRBD1. The germline V gene has CDR1 MDHEN and CDR2 SYDVKM. The CDR3 length is 14 residues. V trimming: 4 bases; J trimming: 5 bases; junction bases outside the gene matches: 8.